The T cell receptor (beta chain) described here comes from a study of beta chain features in type 1 diabetes. Points from the study as a whole: Among patients with Type 1 diabetes, TCRB CDR3s were moderately but significantly shorter in every one of the four CD4+ subsets. VDJ junctions from type 1 diabetes patients carried fewer insertions and larger deletions.

V trimming: 5 bases; J trimming: 0 bases; junction bases outside the gene matches: 8. The CDR3 has 15 residues. Per the germline V gene, CDR1 is SGHNT and CDR2 is YYREEE (reference sequence). Concerning this clone itself: Its antigen is undetermined.

Sequencing targeted expressed TCRB transcripts, as all isolated RNA had been reverse transcribed. Only in-frame clones appear in the TCRdb table, and some are missing; sequencing was by immunoSEQ multiplex PCR. Of 500,000 to 850,000 clones listed, over 12% are singletons. This clonotype was sampled from a man aged 18-30 years with type 1 diabetes. The sequencing sample was made of naive CD4+ T cells from blood. The chain carries TRBV5-4 and TRBJ2-7, with TRBD1 matching over 7 bases. The CDR3 loop is CASSSMDRSSYEQYF. Here the CDR3 DNA reads TGTGCCAGCAGTTCTATGGACAGGTCCTCCTACGAGCAGTACTTC. Looking up the rest from reference TRBV5-4 and TRBJ2-7 gives the full variable domain: ETGVTQSPTHLIKTRGQQVTLRCSSQSGHNTVSWYQQALGQGPQFIFQYYREEENGRGNFPPRFSGLQFPNYSSELNVNALELDDSALYLCASSSMDRSSYEQYFGPGTRLTVT.